The 26 T cell receptor beta chains given below trace back to one sample, sequenced in a study of cytomegalovirus exposure and HLA in healthy donors. Amplification used 60 Vbeta primers and 13 Jbeta primers. Using immunoSEQ multiplex PCR, the repertoire was profiled, and TCRdb retains in-frame clones only, with some absent. The sample includes some 110,000 clones, roughly two thirds of them seen just once. The specimen sequenced was PBMCs. Receptors were obtained from a woman aged 25 to 39 in good health and CMV-seronegative.

The chain joins TRBV2 to TRBJ2-7, with 16 bases that match TRBD2. The CDR3 is 15 amino acids. The ends lost 7 bases at V and 4 bases at J; junction bases unmatched: 4. Germline V gene data show CDR1 as SNHLY and CDR2 as FYNNEI. The CDR3 nucleotides are TGTGCCAGCACCCAGGGACTAGCGGGAGGGTACGAGCAGTACTTC. Amino acid sequence: CASTQGLAGGYEQYF.

This chain uses TRBV15 with TRBJ2-7; D is ambiguous. This CDR3 is 13 amino acids long. Germline loops: CDR1 LNHNV, CDR2 YYDKDF (reference sequence). V lost 0 bases to trimming and J lost 9 bases, with 12 bases between them. CDR3 amino acids: CATSRDLLPRQYF. The CDR3 region has the DNA TGTGCCACCAGCAGAGATCTTCTCCCCAGGCAGTACTTC.

Only a few counts were recorded for this clone. CDR3 amino acids: CASRRATGSSTGTGELFF. Here the CDR3 DNA reads TGTGCCAGCAGAAGGGCTACAGGGTCCTCTACTGGCACCGGGGAGCTGTTTTTT. V gene TRBV2 combines with J gene TRBJ2-2, with a weak D call TRBD1 (6 bases). V lost 6 bases, J lost 4 bases, and 24 bases lay in between. The germline V gene encodes CDR1 SNHLY and CDR2 FYNNEI. The CDR3 extends over 18 amino acids.

This clone occurred once. The chain uses TRBV15 and TRBJ2-2, with D unresolved. The CDR3 consists of 13 residues. Deletions cut 5 bases from V and 2 bases from J, with 6 bases between. CDR1 is LNHNV, CDR2 YYDKDF, per germline (reference sequence). This CDR3 reads CATSYTNTGELFF. CDR3 coding DNA: TGTGCCACCAGCTATACAAACACCGGGGAGCTGTTTTTT.

This chain joins TRBV7-2 and TRBJ1-5; weak D call: TRBD1 (6 bases). The V end was cut by 5 bases, the J end by 4 bases, with 12 bases between. The CDR3 sequence is 14 residues long. Germline V lookup: CDR1 SGHTA, CDR2 FQGNSA. Here the CDR3 reads CASSRGQPNQPQHF. The CDR3 DNA sequence: TGTGCCAGCAGCCGCGGACAGCCAAATCAGCCCCAGCATTTT.

V and J are TRBV27 and TRBJ2-3; TRBD2 agrees at 12 bases. The CDR3 spans 14 residues. Germline V gives CDR1 MNHEY, CDR2 SMNVEV (reference sequence). V lost 6 bases and J lost 5; bases outside the gene matches: 3. Here the CDR3 DNA reads TGTGCCAGCAGACCGGGACTAGCGGGAGATACGCAGTATTTT. It is translated as CASRPGLAGDTQYF.

The rearrangement links TRBV15 to TRBJ1-2; 10 bases line up with TRBD1. The V and J ends lost 5 bases and 9 bases, in that order; junction bases with no gene match: 9. The CDR3 totals 14 residues. Germline V lookup: CDR1 LNHNV, CDR2 YYDKDF (reference sequence). The CDR3 here is CATSGRGQGVSYTF. The CDR3 DNA follows: TGTGCCACCAGCGGAAGAGGACAGGGGGTTAGCTACACCTTC.

This sequence joins TRBV28 and TRBJ1-2; the match to TRBD1 covers 9 bases. Germline-derived CDR1 and CDR2 are MDHEN and SYDVKM. V was pared by 7 bases and J by 5 bases, with 5 bases of the junction left unmatched. This CDR3 has 13 residues. The chain's CDR3 is CASTQDRGYGYTF. The CDR3 DNA follows: TGTGCCAGCACCCAAGACAGGGGGTATGGCTACACCTTC.

The chain links TRBV14 to TRBJ2-7; the D gene is possibly TRBD1 (6 bases). V gave up 4 bases and J gave up 2 bases, with 9 bases separating them. Per germline, CDR1 SGHDN and CDR2 FVKESK. The CDR3 spans 13 residues. CDR3 sequence reads: CASSPDRTYEQYF. DNA of the CDR3: TGTGCCAGCAGCCCAGACAGGACCTACGAGCAGTACTTC.

The gene calls are TRBV2 and TRBJ2-5; 9 nucleotides align to TRBD2. CDR1 is SNHLY, CDR2 FYNNEI, per germline. The CDR3 is 14 amino acids. Losses at the gene ends were 5 bases for V and 5 bases for J; bases not matched to a gene: 6. CDR3 sequence: CASSPSGEPETQYF. In DNA, the CDR3 is TGTGCCAGCAGTCCTAGCGGGGAGCCGGAGACCCAGTACTTC.

This rearrangement joins TRBV28 to TRBJ2-1, with D possibly TRBD1 on 5 matching bases. The CDR3 covers 13 residues. The germline CDR1 and CDR2 sequences are MDHEN and SYDVKM. The ends were cut back, 3 bases at V and 6 bases at J, with 9 bases in the middle. Here the CDR3 DNA reads TGTGCCAGCAGTTTCGTAACAGGCAATGAGCAGTTCTTC. Translation gives CASSFVTGNEQFF.

The chain links TRBV7-9 to TRBJ2-1; D not certain. The CDR3 has 13 amino acids. CDR1 and CDR2 from the germline V gene are SEHNR and FQNEAQ (reference sequence). Between the trimmed V and J ends, which lost 4 bases and 3 bases, there was a span of 7 bases. CDR3 in amino acids: CASSWAFYNEQFF. The CDR3 nucleotides are TGTGCCAGCAGCTGGGCTTTCTACAATGAGCAGTTCTTC.

The V call is TRBV29-1, the J call TRBJ1-3, with D uncertain. CDR1 is SQVTM, CDR2 ANQGSEA, per germline. This CDR3 contains 14 residues. V lost 3 bases and J 4 bases, leaving 13 bases between the germline ends. CDR3 sequence reads: CSVDSLRSGNTIYF. Here the CDR3 DNA reads TGCAGCGTTGACAGCCTGAGGTCGGGAAACACCATATATTTT.

This clone was seen a handful of times. This chain links TRBV28 with TRBJ2-4; the D gene is possibly TRBD2 (6 bases). The CDR3 contains 16 residues. The germline gives CDR1 MDHEN, CDR2 SYDVKM. V lost 4 bases, J lost 3 bases, and 16 bases lay in between. The CDR3 protein is CASSSRDWLGKNIQYF. The CDR3 nucleotides read TGTGCCAGCAGTTCCAGGGACTGGTTAGGCAAAAACATTCAGTACTTC.

The chain has TRBV5-1 and TRBJ2-7, with TRBD2 matching 9 bases. Germline-derived CDR1 and CDR2 are SGHRS and YFSETQ. V shed 0 bases, J shed 7 bases, and the junction held 23 bases outside the gene matches. The CDR3 runs to 20 residues. This chain's CDR3 is CASSLAGSPWPSGMSGEQYF. CDR3 bases: TGCGCCAGCAGCTTGGCCGGAAGCCCTTGGCCTAGCGGGATGTCGGGTGAGCAGTACTTC.

This clone was counted a few times. The CDR3 sequence is CASSLGGPYGYTF. The CDR3 coding sequence is TGTGCCAGCAGCTTAGGCGGGCCATATGGCTACACCTTC. The rearrangement uses TRBV11-2 and TRBJ1-2; D is uncertain. The V end was cut by 1 base, the J end by 5 bases, with 8 bases between. The CDR3 consists of 13 residues. CDR1 SGHAT and CDR2 FQNNGV come from the germline V gene.

The chain carries TRBV18 and TRBJ1-1; a weak D match, TRBD1 (6 bases). This CDR3 comprises 13 residues. V was pared by 3 bases and J by 4 bases, with 9 bases between. Germline-derived CDR1 and CDR2 are KGHSH and LQKENI. The CDR3 coding sequence is TGTGCCAGCTCACCGGACAGTACCACTGAAGCTTTCTTT. It codes for CASSPDSTTEAFF.

Only a few counts were recorded for this clone. The V gene is TRBV11-3, the J gene TRBJ2-7; 9 bases align to TRBD1. V gave up 3 bases and J gave up 3 bases; unmatched junction bases: 6. The V gene's germline CDR1 is SGHNT and CDR2 YENEEA. The CDR3 covers 15 residues. This CDR3 is CASSLAGTGNYEQYF. In nucleotides, the CDR3 is TGTGCCAGCAGCTTGGCCGGGACAGGGAACTACGAGCAGTACTTC.

Details on this clone: One junction end disagrees with the germline gene, perhaps due to a read error. The chain joins TRBV7-7 to TRBJ2-5, with TRBD2 matching over 10 bases. The CDR3 consists of 16 residues. Germline CDR1 is SSHAT and CDR2 is FNYEAQ (reference sequence). CDR3 protein: CASSLDLAGAGETQYF. CDR3 coding DNA: TGTGCTAGCAGCTTAGATCTAGCGGGAGCGGGAGAGACCCAGTACTTC.

J is TRBJ2-1 and V is TRBV30; TRBD2 matches 11 bases. The CDR3 is 16 residues long. Trimming cost V 8 bases and J 5 bases; bases outside gene matches: 14. Germline V lookup: CDR1 GTSNPN, CDR2 SVGIG (reference sequence). CDR3 nucleotides: TGTGCCGGACGGTTTAGCGGGAGGGCGGTCAACAATGAGCAGTTCTTC. This codes for CAGRFSGRAVNNEQFF.

The gene calls are TRBV11-1 and TRBJ1-2; 7 bases align to TRBD1. Germline V CDR1 and CDR2: SGHAT, FQDESV (reference sequence). Trimming removed 2 bases from V and 0 bases from J; junction bases left unmatched: 0. The CDR3 consists of 14 residues. CDR3: CASSLQGANYGYTF. CDR3 DNA sequence: TGTGCCAGCAGCTTACAGGGGGCTAACTATGGCTACACCTTC.

This chain uses TRBV11-3 with TRBJ2-2, with D tentatively TRBD2 (5 bases). Germline V gene data show CDR1 as SGHNT and CDR2 as YENEEA. The V end lost 0 bases, the J end lost 5 bases, and 7 bases lay between the germline ends. There are 14 residues in the CDR3. The CDR3 DNA sequence: TGTGCCAGCAGCTTAGATCGAGGGACCGGGGAGCTGTTTTTT. It is translated as CASSLDRGTGELFF.

The table lists this clone with a few counts. The J gene is TRBJ1-4, the V gene TRBV28, with a weak D call TRBD1 (5 bases). The CDR3 covers 14 residues. The germline V gene has CDR1 MDHEN and CDR2 SYDVKM. Deletions cut 10 bases from V and 7 bases from J, with 19 bases between. The CDR3 bases are TGTGCCACCACACCTCAGGGTATTATTGAAAAACTGTTTTTT. It yields the protein CATTPQGIIEKLFF.

This clone was picked up one time. The chain employs TRBV19 and TRBJ2-3, with TRBD2 matching over 7 bases. The junction had 10 bases not matched to a gene; V was cut back by 3 bases and J by 4 bases. Germline V gene lookup returns CDR1 LNHDA and CDR2 SQIVND (reference sequence). The CDR3 extends over 16 amino acids. CDR3 region: CASSILGRLGPDTQYF. The CDR3 coding sequence is TGTGCCAGTAGTATCCTCGGGAGGTTGGGCCCAGATACGCAGTATTTT.

V is TRBV5-1 and J is TRBJ2-5, with D uncertain. Trimming left V 4 bases short and J 5 bases short, with 12 bases between. CDR3 length: 13 residues. The germline gives CDR1 SGHRS, CDR2 YFSETQ. CDR3 in amino acids: CASSQNTIETQYF. The CDR3 DNA sequence: TGCGCCAGCAGCCAGAACACTATTGAGACCCAGTACTTC.

Comments on this clone: At one of its ends the junction is not consistent with the germline gene, which may arise from a read error. The chain recombines TRBV28 with TRBJ1-4; TRBD1 aligns across 9 bases. This CDR3 is 16 amino acids long. Germline V gene sequence: CDR1 MDHEN, CDR2 SYDVKM. In DNA, the CDR3 is TGTGCCCGCAGCAATGCATGGACAGGGGAAAGTGAAAAACTGTTTTTT. This codes for CARSNAWTGESEKLFF.